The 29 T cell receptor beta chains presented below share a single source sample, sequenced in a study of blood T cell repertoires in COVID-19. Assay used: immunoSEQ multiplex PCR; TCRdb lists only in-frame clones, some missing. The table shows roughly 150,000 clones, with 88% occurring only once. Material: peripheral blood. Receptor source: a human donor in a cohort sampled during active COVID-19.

The CDR3 coding sequence is TGTGCCAGCAGGGCCGGGACAGGGGGCTTGGTTGAAGCTTTCTTT. Protein: CASRAGTGGLVEAFF. The V call is TRBV6-6, the J call TRBJ1-1, with TRBD1 matching 12 bases. The length of the CDR3 is 15 residues. J was trimmed by 7 bases and V by 6 bases; bases with no gene match: 9. Germline V gene sequence: CDR1 MNHNY, CDR2 SVGAGI (reference sequence).

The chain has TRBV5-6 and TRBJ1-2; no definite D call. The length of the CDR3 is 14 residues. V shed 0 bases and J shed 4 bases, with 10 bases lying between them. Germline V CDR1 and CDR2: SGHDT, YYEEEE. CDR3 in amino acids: CASSLALLGYGYTF. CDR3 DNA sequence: TGTGCCAGCAGCTTGGCCCTACTTGGCTATGGCTACACCTTC.

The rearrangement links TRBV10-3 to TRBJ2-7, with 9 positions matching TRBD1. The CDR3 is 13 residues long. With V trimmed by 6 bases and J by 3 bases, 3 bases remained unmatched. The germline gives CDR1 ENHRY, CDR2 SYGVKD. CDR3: CAIRRGQGYEQYF. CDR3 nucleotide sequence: TGTGCCATCAGACGGGGACAGGGCTACGAGCAGTACTTC.

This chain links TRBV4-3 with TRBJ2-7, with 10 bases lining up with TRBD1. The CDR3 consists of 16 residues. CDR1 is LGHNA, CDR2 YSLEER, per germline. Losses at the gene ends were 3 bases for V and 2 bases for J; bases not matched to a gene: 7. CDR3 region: CASSHARDRGPYEQYF. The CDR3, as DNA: TGCGCCAGCAGCCACGCCCGGGACAGGGGCCCCTACGAGCAGTACTTC.

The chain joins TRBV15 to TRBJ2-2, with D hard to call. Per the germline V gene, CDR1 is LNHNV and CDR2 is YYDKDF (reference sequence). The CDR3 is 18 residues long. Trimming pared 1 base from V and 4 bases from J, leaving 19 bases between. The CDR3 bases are TGTGCCACCAGCAGAGCCCAAGGTCGCTACTCGGGCACCGGGGAGCTGTTTTTT. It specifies CATSRAQGRYSGTGELFF.

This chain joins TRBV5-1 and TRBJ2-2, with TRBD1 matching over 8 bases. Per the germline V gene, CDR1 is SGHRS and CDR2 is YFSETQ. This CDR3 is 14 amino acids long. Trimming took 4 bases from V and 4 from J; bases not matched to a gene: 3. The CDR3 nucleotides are TGCGCCAGCAGCGGACAGGGCGGCACCGGGGAGCTGTTTTTT. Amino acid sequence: CASSGQGGTGELFF.

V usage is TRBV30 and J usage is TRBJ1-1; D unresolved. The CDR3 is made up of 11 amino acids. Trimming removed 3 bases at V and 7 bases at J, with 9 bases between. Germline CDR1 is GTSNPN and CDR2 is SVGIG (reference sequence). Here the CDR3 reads CAWRRWHEAFF. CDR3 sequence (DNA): TGTGCCTGGAGGCGGTGGCATGAAGCTTTCTTT.

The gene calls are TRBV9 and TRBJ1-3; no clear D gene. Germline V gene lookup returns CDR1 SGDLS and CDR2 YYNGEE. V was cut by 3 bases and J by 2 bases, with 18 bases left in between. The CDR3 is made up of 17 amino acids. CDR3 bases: TGTGCCAGCAGCGCAGTGGCGTCAACTCGGGCTGGAAACACCATATATTTT. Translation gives CASSAVASTRAGNTIYF.

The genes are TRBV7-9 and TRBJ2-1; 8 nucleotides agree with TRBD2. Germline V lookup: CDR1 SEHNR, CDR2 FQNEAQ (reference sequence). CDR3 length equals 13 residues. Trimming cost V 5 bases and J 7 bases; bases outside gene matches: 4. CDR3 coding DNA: TGTGCCAGCAGCCCGGGGGGGCTAAATGAGCAGTTCTTC. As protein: CASSPGGLNEQFF.

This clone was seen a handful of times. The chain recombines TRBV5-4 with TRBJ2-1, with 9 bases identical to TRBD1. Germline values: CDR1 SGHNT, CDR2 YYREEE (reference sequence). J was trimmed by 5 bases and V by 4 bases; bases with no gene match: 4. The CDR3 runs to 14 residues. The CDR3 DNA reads TGTGCCAGCAGCACATGGACAGGGGACAATGAGCAGTTCTTC. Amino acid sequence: CASSTWTGDNEQFF.

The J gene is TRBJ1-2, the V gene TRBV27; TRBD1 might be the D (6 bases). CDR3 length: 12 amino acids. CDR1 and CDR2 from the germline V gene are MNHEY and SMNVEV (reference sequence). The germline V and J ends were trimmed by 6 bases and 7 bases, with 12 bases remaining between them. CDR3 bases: TGTGCCAGCAGCACCGCAGGGGCTGGCTACACCTTC. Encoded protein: CASSTAGAGYTF.

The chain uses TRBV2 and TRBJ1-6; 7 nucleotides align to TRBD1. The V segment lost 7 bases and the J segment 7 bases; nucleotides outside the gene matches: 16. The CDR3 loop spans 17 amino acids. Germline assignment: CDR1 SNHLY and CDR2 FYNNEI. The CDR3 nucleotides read TGTGCCAGCATCTTGATAGACTACAGGGGCTCCAATTCACCCCTCCACTTT. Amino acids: CASILIDYRGSNSPLHF.

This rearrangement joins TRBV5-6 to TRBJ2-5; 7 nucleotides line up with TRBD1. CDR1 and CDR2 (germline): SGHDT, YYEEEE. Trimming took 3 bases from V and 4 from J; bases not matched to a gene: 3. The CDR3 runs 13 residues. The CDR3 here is CASSYNRGETQYF. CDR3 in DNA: TGTGCCAGCAGCTACAACAGGGGAGAGACCCAGTACTTC.

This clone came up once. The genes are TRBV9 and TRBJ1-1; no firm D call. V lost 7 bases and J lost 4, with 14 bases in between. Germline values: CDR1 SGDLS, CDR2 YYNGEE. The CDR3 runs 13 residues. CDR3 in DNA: TGTGCCAGCGGTGCCGGGAGAGGCACTGAAGCTTTCTTT. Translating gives CASGAGRGTEAFF.

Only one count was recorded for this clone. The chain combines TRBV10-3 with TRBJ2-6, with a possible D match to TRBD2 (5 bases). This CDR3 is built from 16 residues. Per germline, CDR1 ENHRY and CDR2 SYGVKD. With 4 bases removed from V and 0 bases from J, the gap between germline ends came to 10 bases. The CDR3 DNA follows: TGTGCCATCAGTGTCCCGGGATCCTCTGGGGCCAACGTCCTGACTTTC. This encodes CAISVPGSSGANVLTF.

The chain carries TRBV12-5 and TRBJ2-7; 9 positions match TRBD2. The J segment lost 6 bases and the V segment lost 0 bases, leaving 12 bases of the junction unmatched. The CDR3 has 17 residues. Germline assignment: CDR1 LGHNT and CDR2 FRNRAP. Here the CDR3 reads CASGLVRGSSGVPEQYF. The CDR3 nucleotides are TGTGCTAGTGGTTTGGTAAGAGGGTCTAGCGGGGTCCCCGAGCAGTACTTC.

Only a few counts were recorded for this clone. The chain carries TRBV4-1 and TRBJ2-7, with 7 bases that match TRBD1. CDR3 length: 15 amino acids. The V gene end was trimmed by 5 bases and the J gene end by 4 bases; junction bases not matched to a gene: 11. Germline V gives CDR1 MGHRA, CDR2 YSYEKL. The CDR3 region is CASSTRDSSLYEQYF. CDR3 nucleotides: TGCGCCAGCAGCACCCGGGACAGCTCATTGTACGAGCAGTACTTC.

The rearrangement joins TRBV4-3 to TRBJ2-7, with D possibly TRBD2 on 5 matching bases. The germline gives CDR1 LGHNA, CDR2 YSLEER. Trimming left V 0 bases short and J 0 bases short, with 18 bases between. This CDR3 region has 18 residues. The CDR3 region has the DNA TGCGCCAGCAGCCAAGATCTGGACCCCCTGGGGAGCTCCTACGAGCAGTACTTC. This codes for CASSQDLDPLGSSYEQYF.

DNA of the CDR3: TGTGCCAGCAGTTTATGGGGTAGCGGGGGGGAAATTGGCGGGGAGCTGTTTTTT. Amino acids: CASSLWGSGGEIGGELFF. The chain joins TRBV27 to TRBJ2-2; 11 positions match TRBD2. CDR3 size: 18 residues. Germline lookup yields CDR1 MNHEY and CDR2 SMNVEV (reference sequence). The J segment lost 7 bases and the V segment lost 1 base, leaving 11 bases of the junction unmatched.

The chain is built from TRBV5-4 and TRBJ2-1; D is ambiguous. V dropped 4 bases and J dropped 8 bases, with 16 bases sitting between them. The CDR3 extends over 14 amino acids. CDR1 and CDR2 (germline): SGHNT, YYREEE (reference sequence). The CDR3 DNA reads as TGTGCCAGCAGCCCGCTCATTAGTGTTGATGAGCAGTTCTTC. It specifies CASSPLISVDEQFF.

The CDR3 DNA sequence: TGTGCCAGCAGTGCTAGGACAGGTAATCTTCGCACAGATACGCAGTATTTT. It codes for CASSARTGNLRTDTQYF. The chain links TRBV25-1 to TRBJ2-3, with 7 bases matching TRBD1. The CDR3 has 17 amino acids. CDR1 and CDR2 (germline): MGHDK, SYGVNS. Trimming removed 4 bases from V and 1 base from J; junction bases left unmatched: 11.

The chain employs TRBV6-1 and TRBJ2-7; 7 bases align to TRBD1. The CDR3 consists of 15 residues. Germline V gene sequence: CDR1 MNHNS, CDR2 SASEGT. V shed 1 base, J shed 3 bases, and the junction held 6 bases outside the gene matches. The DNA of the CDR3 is TGTGCCAGCAGTGAAGGGGACAGCCCAGGCTACGAGCAGTACTTC. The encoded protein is CASSEGDSPGYEQYF.

The CDR3 spells CASSPRGTYEQYF. In DNA form, the CDR3 reads TGTGCCAGCAGCCCGCGGGGCACCTACGAGCAGTACTTC. The V gene is TRBV9, the J gene TRBJ2-7; TRBD2 is a possible D gene (6 bases). Trimming removed 4 bases from V and 2 bases from J, with 10 bases in between. Germline CDR1 reads SGDLS; CDR2 reads YYNGEE. This CDR3 region has 13 residues.

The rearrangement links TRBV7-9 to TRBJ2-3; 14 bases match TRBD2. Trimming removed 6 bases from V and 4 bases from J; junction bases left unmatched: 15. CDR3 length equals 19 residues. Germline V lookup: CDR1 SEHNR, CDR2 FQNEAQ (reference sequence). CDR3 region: CASSFRGQTSGGAADTQYF. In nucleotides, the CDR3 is TGTGCCAGCAGTTTTAGAGGCCAGACTAGCGGGGGGGCAGCAGATACGCAGTATTTT.

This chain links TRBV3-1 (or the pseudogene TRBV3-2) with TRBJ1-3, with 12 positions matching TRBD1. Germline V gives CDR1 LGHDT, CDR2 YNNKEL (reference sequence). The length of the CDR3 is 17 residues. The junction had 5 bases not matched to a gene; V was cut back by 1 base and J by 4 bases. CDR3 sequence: CASSQAGTGGKGNTIYF. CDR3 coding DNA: TGTGCCAGCAGCCAAGCAGGGACAGGGGGCAAAGGAAACACCATATATTTT.

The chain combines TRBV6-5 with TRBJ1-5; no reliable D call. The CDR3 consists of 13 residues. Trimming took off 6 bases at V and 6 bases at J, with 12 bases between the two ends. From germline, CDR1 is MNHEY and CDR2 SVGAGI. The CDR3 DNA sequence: TGTGCCAGCAGAGGAGGAGGAACTCAGCCCCAGCATTTT. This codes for CASRGGGTQPQHF.

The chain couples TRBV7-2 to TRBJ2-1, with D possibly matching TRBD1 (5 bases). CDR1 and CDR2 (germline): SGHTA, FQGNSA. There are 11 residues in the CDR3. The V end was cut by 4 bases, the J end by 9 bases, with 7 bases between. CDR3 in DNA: TGTGCCAGCAGCTCTAGGGGTGAGCAGTTCTTC. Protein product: CASSSRGEQFF.

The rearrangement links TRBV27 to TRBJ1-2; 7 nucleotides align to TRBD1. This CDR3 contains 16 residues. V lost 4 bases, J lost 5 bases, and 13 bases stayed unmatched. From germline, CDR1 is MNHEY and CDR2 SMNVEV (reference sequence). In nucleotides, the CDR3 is TGTGCCAGCAGTTCGTCAGATCTGACAGGGCTGTATGGCTACACCTTC. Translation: CASSSSDLTGLYGYTF.

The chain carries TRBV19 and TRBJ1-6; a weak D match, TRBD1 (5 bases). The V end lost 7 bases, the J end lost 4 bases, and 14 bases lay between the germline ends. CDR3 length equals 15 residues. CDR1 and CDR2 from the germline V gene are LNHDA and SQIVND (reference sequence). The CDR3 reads CASTRVRGYNSPLHF. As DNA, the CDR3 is TGTGCCAGTACCCGGGTTCGGGGGTATAATTCACCCCTCCACTTT.